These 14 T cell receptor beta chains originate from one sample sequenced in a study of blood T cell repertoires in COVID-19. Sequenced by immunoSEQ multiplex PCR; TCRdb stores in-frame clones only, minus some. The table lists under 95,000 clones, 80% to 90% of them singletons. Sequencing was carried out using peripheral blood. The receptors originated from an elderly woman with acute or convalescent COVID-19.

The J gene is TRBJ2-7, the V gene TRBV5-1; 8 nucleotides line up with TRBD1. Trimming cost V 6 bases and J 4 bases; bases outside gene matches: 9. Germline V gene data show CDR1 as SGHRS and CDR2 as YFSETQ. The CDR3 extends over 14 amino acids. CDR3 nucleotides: TGCGCCAGCACCCAGGGGACAGGCTATTACGAGCAGTACTTC. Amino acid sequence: CASTQGTGYYEQYF.

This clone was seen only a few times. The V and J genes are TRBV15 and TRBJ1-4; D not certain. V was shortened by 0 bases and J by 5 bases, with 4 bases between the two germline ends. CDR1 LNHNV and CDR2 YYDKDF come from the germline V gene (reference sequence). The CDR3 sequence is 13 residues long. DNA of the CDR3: TGTGCCACCAGCAGAGATCGGAATGAAAAACTGTTTTTT. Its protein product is CATSRDRNEKLFF.

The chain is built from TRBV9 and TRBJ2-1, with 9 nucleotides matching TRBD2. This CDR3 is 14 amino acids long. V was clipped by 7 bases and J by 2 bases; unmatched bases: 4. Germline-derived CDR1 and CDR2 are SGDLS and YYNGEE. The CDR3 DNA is TGTGCCAGCCCCCTAGCGGGGACCTACAATGAGCAGTTCTTC. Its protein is CASPLAGTYNEQFF. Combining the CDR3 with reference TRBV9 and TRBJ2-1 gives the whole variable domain DSGVTQTPKHLITATGQRVTLRCSPRSGDLSVYWYQQSLDQGLQFLIQYYNGEERAKGNILERFSAQQFPDLHSELNLSSLELGDSALYFCASPLAGTYNEQFFGPGTRLTVL.

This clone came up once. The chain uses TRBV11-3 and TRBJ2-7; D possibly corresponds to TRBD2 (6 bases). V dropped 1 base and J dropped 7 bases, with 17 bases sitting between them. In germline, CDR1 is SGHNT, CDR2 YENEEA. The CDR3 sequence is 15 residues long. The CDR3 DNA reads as TGTGCCAGCAGCTTAGCGGGGCGGGGTATGGAGGAGCAGTACTTC. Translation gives CASSLAGRGMEEQYF.

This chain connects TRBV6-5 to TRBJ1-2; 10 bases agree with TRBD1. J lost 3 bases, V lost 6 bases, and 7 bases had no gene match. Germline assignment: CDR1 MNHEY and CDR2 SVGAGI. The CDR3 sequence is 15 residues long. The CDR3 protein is CASRAGTGDYYGYTF. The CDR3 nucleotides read TGTGCCAGCAGAGCCGGGACAGGGGACTACTATGGCTACACCTTC.

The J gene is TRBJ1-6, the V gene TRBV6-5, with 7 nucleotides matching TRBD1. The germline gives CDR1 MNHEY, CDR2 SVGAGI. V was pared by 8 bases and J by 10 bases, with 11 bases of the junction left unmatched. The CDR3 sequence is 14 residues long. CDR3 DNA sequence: TGTGCCAGCGGCTTGAACGACAGGGTATCACCCCTCCACTTT. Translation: CASGLNDRVSPLHF.

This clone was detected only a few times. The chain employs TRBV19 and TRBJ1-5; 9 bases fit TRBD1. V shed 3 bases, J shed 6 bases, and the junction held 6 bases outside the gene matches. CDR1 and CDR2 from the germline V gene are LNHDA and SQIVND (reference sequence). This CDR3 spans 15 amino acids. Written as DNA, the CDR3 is TGTGCCAGTAGTATGGACAGGGGCCCCGGTCAGCCCCAGCATTTT. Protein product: CASSMDRGPGQPQHF.

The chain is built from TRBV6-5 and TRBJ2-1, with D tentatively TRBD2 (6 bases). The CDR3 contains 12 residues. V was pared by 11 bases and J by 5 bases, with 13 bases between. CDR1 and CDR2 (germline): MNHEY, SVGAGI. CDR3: CAFSRTNNEQFF. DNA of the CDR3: TGTGCCTTCAGCCGGACTAACAATGAGCAGTTCTTC.

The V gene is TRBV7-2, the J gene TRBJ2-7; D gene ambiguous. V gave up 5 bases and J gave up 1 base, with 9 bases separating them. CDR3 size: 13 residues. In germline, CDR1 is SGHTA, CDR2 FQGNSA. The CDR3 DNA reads TGTGCCAGCAGCACCCAGTTTTCCTACGAGCAGTACTTC. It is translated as CASSTQFSYEQYF.

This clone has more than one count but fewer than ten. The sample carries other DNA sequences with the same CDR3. The CDR3 sequence is CASSASNYGYTF. CDR3 bases: TGTGCCAGCAGTGCCTCTAACTATGGCTACACCTTC. The chain couples TRBV2 to TRBJ1-2; D is uncertain. CDR3 length: 12 residues. The germline V gene has CDR1 SNHLY and CDR2 FYNNEI. V was trimmed by 4 bases and J by 0 bases, leaving 3 bases between them.

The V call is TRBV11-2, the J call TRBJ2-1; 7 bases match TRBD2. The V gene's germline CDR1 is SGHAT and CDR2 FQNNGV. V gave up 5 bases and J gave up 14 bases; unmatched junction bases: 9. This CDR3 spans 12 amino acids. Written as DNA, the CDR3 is TGTGCCAGCAGCCCCTCCGGGACTACCGAGTTCTTC. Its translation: CASSPSGTTEFF.

Here the CDR3 reads CASSYGRGDTQYF. CDR3 sequence (DNA): TGTGCCAGCAGTTACGGCAGGGGAGATACGCAGTATTTT. This rearrangement joins TRBV6-5 to TRBJ2-3, with D possibly being TRBD1 (6 bases). From germline, CDR1 is MNHEY and CDR2 SVGAGI. V lost 2 bases to trimming and J lost 5 bases, with 8 bases between them. CDR3 length: 13 amino acids.

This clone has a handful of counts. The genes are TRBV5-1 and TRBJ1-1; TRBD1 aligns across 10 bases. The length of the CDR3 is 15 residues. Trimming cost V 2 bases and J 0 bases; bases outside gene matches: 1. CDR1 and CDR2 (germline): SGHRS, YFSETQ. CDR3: CASSFDRGLNTEAFF. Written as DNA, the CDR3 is TGCGCCAGCAGCTTCGACAGGGGGCTGAACACTGAAGCTTTCTTT.

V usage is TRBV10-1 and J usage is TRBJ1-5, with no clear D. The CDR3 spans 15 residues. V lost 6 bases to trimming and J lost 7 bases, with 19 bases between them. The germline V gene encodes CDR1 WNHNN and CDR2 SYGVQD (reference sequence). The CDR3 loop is CASRAAEEPGQPQHF. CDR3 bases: TGCGCCAGCAGGGCCGCGGAGGAGCCAGGCCAGCCCCAGCATTTT.